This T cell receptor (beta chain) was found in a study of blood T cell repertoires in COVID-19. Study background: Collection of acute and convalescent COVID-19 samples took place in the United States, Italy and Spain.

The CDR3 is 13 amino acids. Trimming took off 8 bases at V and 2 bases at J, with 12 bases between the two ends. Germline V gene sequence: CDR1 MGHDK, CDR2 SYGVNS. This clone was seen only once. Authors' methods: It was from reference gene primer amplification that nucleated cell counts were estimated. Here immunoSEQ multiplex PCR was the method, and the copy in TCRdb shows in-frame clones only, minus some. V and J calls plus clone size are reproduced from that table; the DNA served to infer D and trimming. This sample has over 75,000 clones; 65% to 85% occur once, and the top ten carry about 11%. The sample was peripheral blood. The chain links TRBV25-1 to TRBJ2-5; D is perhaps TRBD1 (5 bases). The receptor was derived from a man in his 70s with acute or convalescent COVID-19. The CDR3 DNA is TGTGCCAGCGCGGCAGGGTCACAAGAGACCCAGTACTTC. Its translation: CASAAGSQETQYF.